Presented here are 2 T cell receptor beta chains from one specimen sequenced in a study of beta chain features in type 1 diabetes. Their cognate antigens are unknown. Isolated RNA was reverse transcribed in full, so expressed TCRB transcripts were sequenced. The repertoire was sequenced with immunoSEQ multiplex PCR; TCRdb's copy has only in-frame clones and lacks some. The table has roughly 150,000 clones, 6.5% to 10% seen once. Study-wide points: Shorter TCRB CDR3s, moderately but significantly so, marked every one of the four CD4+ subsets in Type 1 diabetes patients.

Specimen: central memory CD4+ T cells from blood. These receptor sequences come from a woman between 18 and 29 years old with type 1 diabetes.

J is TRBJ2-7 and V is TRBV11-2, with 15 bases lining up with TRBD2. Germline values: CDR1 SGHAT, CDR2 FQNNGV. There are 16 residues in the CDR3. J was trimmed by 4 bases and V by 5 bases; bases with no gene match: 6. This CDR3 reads CASSPRTSGGVYEQYF. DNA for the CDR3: TGTGCCAGCAGCCCCCGGACTAGCGGGGGGGTTTACGAGCAGTACTTC.

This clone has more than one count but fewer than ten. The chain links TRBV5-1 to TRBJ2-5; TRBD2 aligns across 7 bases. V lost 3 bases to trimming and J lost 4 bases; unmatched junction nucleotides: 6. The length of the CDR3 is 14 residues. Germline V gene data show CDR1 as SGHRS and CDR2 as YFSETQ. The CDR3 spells CASSSPREGETQYF. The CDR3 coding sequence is TGCGCCAGCAGCTCCCCGAGGGAGGGAGAGACCCAGTACTTC.